Listed below are T cell receptor beta chains from one sample, sequenced in a study of T-cell memory formation after mild COVID-19. From the 5' RACE reads, TCRdb called clonotypes with MiXCR, one entry per CDR3 protein. Of some 120,000 distinct CDR3 sequences listed, over 15% were seen once; the top ten hold 4% to 6%. Sequenced sample: PBMCs or a T cell subset sorted from them (not recorded which). The source of these receptors is a man aged 18 to 35 who had mild COVID-19 (a few samples of this study predate the infection). Cell type and time point are not known. CDR3s include the opening cysteine and the closing phenylalanine or tryptophan. The D gene is left open where the match is weak. Clone size is given for some rows only: seen once, a few or many times, or a class if the clone is expanded.

clone_size d_call j_call cdr3_length v_call cdr3_nt cdr3_aa
few . TRBJ2-2 15 TRBV15 TGTGCCACCAGCAGAGATTCCGTCCGGTCCGGGGAGCTGTTTTTT CATSRDSVRSGELFF
few TRBD1 TRBJ2-1 14 TRBV29-1 TGCAGCGTTGAGGAGGCCGGACAGGGTTATGAGCAGTTCTTC CSVEEAGQGYEQFF
. . TRBJ2-1 12 TRBV20-1 TGCAGTGCTAGCGGGGAAATTTATGAGCAGTTCTTC CSASGEIYEQFF
. TRBD1 TRBJ2-1 16 TRBV6-1 TGTGCCAGCAGTGTTCAAGGACAGGGGTCTAAAAATGAGCAGTTCTTC CASSVQGQGSKNEQFF
. TRBD2 TRBJ2-3 12 TRBV7-2 TGTGCCAGCAGCGGAGGACTAGTATCGCAGTATTTT CASSGGLVSQYF
. . TRBJ1-6 14 TRBV2 TGTGCCAGCAGTGAAGCGGGGGCTCGCTCACCCCTCCACTTT CASSEAGARSPLHF
few TRBD1 TRBJ2-7 14 TRBV5-1 TGCGCCAGCAGCGTGACAGGGGCTTCCGACGAGCAGTACTTC CASSVTGASDEQYF
few . TRBJ1-3 13 TRBV28 TGTGCCAGCAGCCCGACGGCCGGAAACACCATATATTTT CASSPTAGNTIYF
. TRBD2 TRBJ2-6 16 TRBV4-3 TGCGCCAGCAGCCAGACTAGCGGTTCTGGGGCCAACGTCCTGACTTTC CASSQTSGSGANVLTF
few . TRBJ2-3 13 TRBV7-3 TGTGCCAGCAGCTCGGGAGATGAGGATACGCAGTATTTT CASSSGDEDTQYF
few . TRBJ2-5 15 TRBV18 TGTGCCAGCTCACCACAGGAAGGGTCGTTGGAGACCCAGTACTTC CASSPQEGSLETQYF
few . TRBJ2-3 10 TRBV20-1 TGCAGTGCTAGGACGAATACGCAGTATTTT CSARTNTQYF
few TRBD1 TRBJ1-6 14 TRBV20-1 TGCAGTGCTGGGCTGACAGGGAAGGATTCACCCCTCCACTTT CSAGLTGKDSPLHF
few TRBD1 TRBJ2-1 15 TRBV5-1 TGCGCCAGCAGCCTCCAGGGGGCAGCGGGCAATGAGCAGTTCTTC CASSLQGAAGNEQFF
. . TRBJ2-1 14 TRBV11-2 TGTGCCAGCAGCTTAGACGTGGGGGCACGGGAGCAGTTCTTC CASSLDVGAREQFF
. TRBD2 TRBJ2-5 19 TRBV5-1 TGCGCCAGCAGCCCCCCCATAACCCTTAGCGGGGGAGGTCAAGAGACCCAGTACTTC CASSPPITLSGGGQETQYF
few . TRBJ1-1 12 TRBV3-1 TGTGCCAGCAGCCACATGAACACTGAAGCTTTCTTT CASSHMNTEAFF
. . TRBJ1-4 15 TRBV6-5 TGTGCCAGCAGTTACCTGGGACAATCGCCTTCTAATCTGTTTTTT CASSYLGQSPSNLFF
. . TRBJ1-1 14 TRBV5-1 TGCGCCAGCAGCCCGGACAGTCGGAACACTGAAGCTTTCTTT CASSPDSRNTEAFF
. . TRBJ2-1 12 TRBV5-1 TGCGCCAGCAGCTATGGACTCAATGAGCAGTTCTTC CASSYGLNEQFF
. . TRBJ2-7 13 TRBV24-1 TGTGCCACCAGTGATTTGGGGACTGCCCGGCAGTACTTC CATSDLGTARQYF
many . TRBJ2-5 13 TRBV5-4 TGTGCCAGCAGCTTGGGGGGCGGAGAGACCCAGTACTTC CASSLGGGETQYF
. . TRBJ1-4 14 TRBV28 TGTGCCAGCAGTTTAGGCAGAACTAATGAAAAACTGTTTTTT CASSLGRTNEKLFF
few TRBD1 TRBJ2-3 15 TRBV10-3 TGTGCCATCAGTGACGACAGGGGACACACAGATACGCAGTATTTT CAISDDRGHTDTQYF
. . TRBJ2-2 14 TRBV20-1 TGCAGTGCCGAGGGGAGGGGGTACACCGGGGAGCTGTTTTTT CSAEGRGYTGELFF
few . TRBJ1-6 15 TRBV20-1 TGCAGTGGCACGCCGGTTAGGGGAGAAAATTCACCCCTCCACTTT CSGTPVRGENSPLHF
few . TRBJ1-1 15 TRBV10-3 TGTGCCATAGGGACGGCCGCCCGGCGGGGCACTGAAGCTTTCTTT CAIGTAARRGTEAFF
few . TRBJ1-3 14 TRBV27 TGTGCCAGCAGCAGGGGCGCGAGTGGAAACACCATATATTTT CASSRGASGNTIYF
. . TRBJ1-2 12 TRBV3-1 TGTGCCAGCGGTAAAGGGAACTATGGCTACACCTTC CASGKGNYGYTF
. . TRBJ1-1 14 TRBV30 TGTGCCTGCGCCTGGTCCGGGACCCTCACTGAAGCTTTCTTT CACAWSGTLTEAFF
. TRBD1 TRBJ1-3 14 TRBV10-2 TGCGCCAGCACCCAGGGGGCGCCTGGAAACACCATATATTTT CASTQGAPGNTIYF
many . TRBJ2-3 14 TRBV5-1 TGCGCCAGCAGGGGCAGGCCGGGAGTAGATACGCAGTATTTT CASRGRPGVDTQYF
once . TRBJ2-1 12 TRBV11-3 TGTGCCAGCAGCACAGGGGGGGAGGAGCAGTTCTTC CASSTGGEEQFF
. . TRBJ2-5 14 TRBV5-1 TGCGCCAGCAGAAACGGACAGTCCGGGGAGACCCAGTACTTC CASRNGQSGETQYF
few . TRBJ2-5 15 TRBV12-3/TRBV12-4 TGTGCCAGCAGTTGGAGGTGGACAGACCAAGAGACCCAGTACTTC CASSWRWTDQETQYF
few TRBD1 TRBJ2-6 13 TRBV7-2 TGTGCCAGCAGCTGGAAGGACAGGCAGGACCTGACTTTC CASSWKDRQDLTF
few TRBD1 TRBJ1-2 13 TRBV27 TGTGCCAGCAGTCAACAGGGGATCGGTGGCTACACCTTC CASSQQGIGGYTF
few . TRBJ2-2 15 TRBV6-6 TGTGCCAGCAGTCGTCCAATAACGGGCACCGGGGAGCTGTTTTTT CASSRPITGTGELFF
. . TRBJ2-2 15 TRBV2 TGTGCCAGCAGCAAGGCCACAGACCTTGCCGGGGAGCTGTTTTTT CASSKATDLAGELFF
many TRBD1 TRBJ2-2 16 TRBV7-9 TGTGCCAGCAGTTACCGGGACAGGGAGAACACCGGGGAGCTGTTTTTT CASSYRDRENTGELFF
few . TRBJ2-2 16 TRBV12-3/TRBV12-4 TGTGCCAGCAGTTTATTCTCGGGATCGAACACCGGGGAGCTGTTTTTT CASSLFSGSNTGELFF
many . TRBJ1-1 14 TRBV5-4 TGTGCCAGCAGACCCGACAGTGACAACACTGAAGCTTTCTTT CASRPDSDNTEAFF
. . TRBJ2-3 15 TRBV6-5 TGTGCCAGCAGTTACGTACAGGCGCCTCCGGATACGCAGTATTTT CASSYVQAPPDTQYF
few TRBD2 TRBJ2-3 19 TRBV7-9 TGTGCCAGCAGCTTAGTAGTATACCTTACAGCGGGGCGCACAGATACGCAGTATTTT CASSLVVYLTAGRTDTQYF
few TRBD2 TRBJ2-3 18 TRBV24-1 TGTGCCACCAGTGATCACCCCCATAGCGGGGGGGCTGCAGATACGCAGTATTTT CATSDHPHSGGAADTQYF
few . TRBJ2-7 12 TRBV2 TGTGCCAGCAGGGGGTTATCCTACGAGCAGTACTTC CASRGLSYEQYF
. TRBD2 TRBJ2-3 15 TRBV7-8 TGTGCCAGCAGCTTAGAGCGGGGGGCTAGAGATACGCAGTATTTT CASSLERGARDTQYF
. TRBD2 TRBJ2-1 15 TRBV10-1 TGCGCCAGCTCTACAGGACGGGGGGCCTACAATGAGCAGTTCTTC CASSTGRGAYNEQFF
few TRBD2 TRBJ2-7 15 TRBV6-6 TGTGCCAGCAGTTACCCGCTCGGGAGGAGCTACGAGCAGTACTTC CASSYPLGRSYEQYF
few . TRBJ2-5 14 TRBV6-6 TGTGCCAGCAGTTACGGCCAGGCCAAAGAGACCCAGTACTTC CASSYGQAKETQYF
once . TRBJ2-3 13 TRBV28 TGTGCCAGTCAAACCCCCCAGACAGATACGCAGTATTTT CASQTPQTDTQYF
few TRBD2 TRBJ2-7 13 TRBV29-1 TGCAGCTCGTCGGGGGGGCCAGGCTACGAGCAGTACTTC CSSSGGPGYEQYF
many . TRBJ2-3 14 TRBV7-2 TGTGCCAGCAGCACGGGACATGACACAGATACGCAGTATTTT CASSTGHDTDTQYF
. . TRBJ2-1 12 TRBV9 TGTGCCAGCAGCCCACGGGGTGTTGAGCAGTTCTTC CASSPRGVEQFF